This T cell receptor (beta chain) appears in the sequencing data of a study of cytomegalovirus exposure and HLA in healthy donors. The V gene's germline CDR1 is LGHNA and CDR2 YNFKEQ. V was clipped by 0 bases and J by 4 bases, with 18 bases between them. The CDR3 runs to 18 residues. Using immunoSEQ multiplex PCR, the repertoire was profiled, and TCRdb retains in-frame clones only, with some absent. The data hold 200,000 to 250,000 clones, with around 90% observed a single time. Sequenced sample: PBMCs. This clonotype originated in a woman under 30 in good health and CMV-seronegative. The chain uses TRBV4-2 and TRBJ1-4, with D perhaps matching TRBD1 (5 bases). The CDR3 is CASSQEYDSKGLNEKLFF. The CDR3 nucleotides read TGTGCCAGCAGCCAAGAATACGACAGCAAGGGGCTTAATGAAAAACTGTTTTTT.